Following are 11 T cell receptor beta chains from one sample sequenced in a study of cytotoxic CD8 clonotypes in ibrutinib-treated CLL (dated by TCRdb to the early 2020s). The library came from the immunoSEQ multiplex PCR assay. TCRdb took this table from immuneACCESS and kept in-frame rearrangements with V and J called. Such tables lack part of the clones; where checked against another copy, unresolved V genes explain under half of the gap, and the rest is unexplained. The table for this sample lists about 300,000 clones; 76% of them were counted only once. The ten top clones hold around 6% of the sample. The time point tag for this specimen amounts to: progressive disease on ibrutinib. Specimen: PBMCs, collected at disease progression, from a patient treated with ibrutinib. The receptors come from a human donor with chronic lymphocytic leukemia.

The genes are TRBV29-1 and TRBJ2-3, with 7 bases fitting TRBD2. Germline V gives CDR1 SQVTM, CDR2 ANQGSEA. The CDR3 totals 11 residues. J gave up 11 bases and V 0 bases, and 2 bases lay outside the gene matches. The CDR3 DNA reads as TGCAGCGTTGAAGAGGGGAGGGGGCAGTATTTT. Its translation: CSVEEGRGQYF.

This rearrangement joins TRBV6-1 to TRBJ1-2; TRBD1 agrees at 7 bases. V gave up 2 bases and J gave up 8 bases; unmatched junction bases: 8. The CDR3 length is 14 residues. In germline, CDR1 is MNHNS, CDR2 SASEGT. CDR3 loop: CASSELGQAKGYTF. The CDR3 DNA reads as TGTGCCAGCAGTGAATTAGGACAGGCGAAAGGCTACACCTTC.

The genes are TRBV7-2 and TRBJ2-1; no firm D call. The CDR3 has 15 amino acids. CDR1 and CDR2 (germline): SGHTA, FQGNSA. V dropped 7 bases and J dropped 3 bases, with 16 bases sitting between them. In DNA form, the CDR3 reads TGTGCCAGCATCCAAACTCCGGGCCTCTACAATGAGCAGTTCTTC. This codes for CASIQTPGLYNEQFF.

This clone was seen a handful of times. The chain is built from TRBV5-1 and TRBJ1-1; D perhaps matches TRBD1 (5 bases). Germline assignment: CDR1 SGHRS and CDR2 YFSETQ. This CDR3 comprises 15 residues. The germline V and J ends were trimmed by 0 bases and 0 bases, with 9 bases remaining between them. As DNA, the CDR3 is TGCGCCAGCAGCTTGGCGGGGCAGGTGAACACTGAAGCTTTCTTT. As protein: CASSLAGQVNTEAFF.

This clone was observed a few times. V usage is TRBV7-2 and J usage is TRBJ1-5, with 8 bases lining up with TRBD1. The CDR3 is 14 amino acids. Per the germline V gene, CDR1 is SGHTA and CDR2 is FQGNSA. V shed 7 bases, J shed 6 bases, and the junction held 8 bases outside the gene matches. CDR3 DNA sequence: TGTGCCAGCACCGGACAGGGAATGGGTCAGCCCCAGCATTTT. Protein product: CASTGQGMGQPQHF.

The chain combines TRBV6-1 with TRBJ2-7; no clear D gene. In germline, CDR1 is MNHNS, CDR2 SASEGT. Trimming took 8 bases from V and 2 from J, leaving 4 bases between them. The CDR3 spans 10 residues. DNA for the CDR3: TGTGCCAGCGGACCCTACGAGCAGTACTTC. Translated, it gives CASGPYEQYF.

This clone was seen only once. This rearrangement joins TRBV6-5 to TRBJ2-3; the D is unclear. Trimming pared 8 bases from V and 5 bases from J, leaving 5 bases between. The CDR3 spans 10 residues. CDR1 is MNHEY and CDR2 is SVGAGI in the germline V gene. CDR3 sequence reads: CASGGDTQYF. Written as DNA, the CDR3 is TGTGCCAGCGGTGGAGATACGCAGTATTTT.

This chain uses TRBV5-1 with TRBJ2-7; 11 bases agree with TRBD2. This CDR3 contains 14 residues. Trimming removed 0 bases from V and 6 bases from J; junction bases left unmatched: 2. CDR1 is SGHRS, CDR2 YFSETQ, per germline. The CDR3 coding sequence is TGCGCCAGCAGCTTGGTTCTAGCGGGAGGCGAGCAGTACTTC. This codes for CASSLVLAGGEQYF.

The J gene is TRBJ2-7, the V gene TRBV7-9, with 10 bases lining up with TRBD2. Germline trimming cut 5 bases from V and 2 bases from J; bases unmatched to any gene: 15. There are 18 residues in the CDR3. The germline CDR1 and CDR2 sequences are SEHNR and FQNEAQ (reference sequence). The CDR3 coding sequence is TGTGCCAGCAGCAAACAGGGACTAGCGAGCATTAGGGCCTACGAGCAGTACTTC. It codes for CASSKQGLASIRAYEQYF. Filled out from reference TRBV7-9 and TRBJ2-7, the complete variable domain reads DTGVSQNPRHKITKRGQNVTFRCDPISEHNRLYWYRQTLGQGPEFLTYFQNEAQLEKSRLLSDRFSAERPKGSFSTLEIQRTEQGDSAMYLCASSKQGLASIRAYEQYFGPGTRLTVT.

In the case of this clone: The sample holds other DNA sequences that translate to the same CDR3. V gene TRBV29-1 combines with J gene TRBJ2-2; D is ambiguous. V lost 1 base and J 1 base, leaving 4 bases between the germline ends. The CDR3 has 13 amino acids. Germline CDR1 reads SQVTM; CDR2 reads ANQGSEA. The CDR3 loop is CSVEGQNTGELFF. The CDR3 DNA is TGCAGCGTTGAAGGGCAGAACACCGGGGAGCTGTTTTTT.

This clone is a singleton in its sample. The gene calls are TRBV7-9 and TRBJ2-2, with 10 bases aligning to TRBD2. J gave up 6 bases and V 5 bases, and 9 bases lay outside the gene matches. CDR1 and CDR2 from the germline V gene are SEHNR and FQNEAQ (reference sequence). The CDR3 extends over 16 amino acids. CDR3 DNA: TGTGCCAGCAGCCTTAGCGGGAGGTCTCGGGCCGGGGAGCTGTTTTTT. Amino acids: CASSLSGRSRAGELFF.